Shown below are 5 T cell receptor beta chains from a single sample sequenced in a study of CD8 T cells in ankylosing spondylitis. Their antigen targets remain unknown. General study findings and limits: Fewer than ten highly homologous variants made up a TCR beta motif that seemed to typify ankylosing spondylitis blood.

From the 5' RACE reads, TCRdb called clonotypes with MiXCR, one entry per CDR3 protein. The profile shows more than 300,000 distinct CDR3 sequences, roughly 8% of them singletons. Sequencing input: blood, either unsorted or a sorted T cell fraction (not recorded which). Receptors originate from a male donor with ankylosing spondylitis.

Many counts were recorded for this clonotype. The chain's CDR3 is CASSMTGAEYNEQFF. The DNA for the CDR3 is TGCGCCAGCAGCATGACAGGGGCCGAGTACAATGAGCAGTTCTTC. The chain uses TRBV5-1 and TRBJ2-1; 8 bases agree with TRBD1. Germline assignment: CDR1 SGHRS and CDR2 YFSETQ. With V trimmed by 4 bases and J by 4 bases, 7 bases remained unmatched. CDR3 length: 15 residues.

This clonotype was picked up many times. The chain is built from TRBV28 and TRBJ2-1, with D uncertain. The V gene's germline CDR1 is MDHEN and CDR2 SYDVKM. The V and J ends lost 3 bases and 0 bases respectively, with 9 bases between them. This CDR3 comprises 15 residues. The CDR3 spells CASSFPGYSYNEQFF. Here the CDR3 DNA reads TGTGCCAGCAGTTTCCCGGGTTACTCCTACAATGAGCAGTTCTTC.

This clonotype was seen more than once but under ten times. The rearrangement links TRBV18 to TRBJ2-1, with D perhaps matching TRBD1 (5 bases). V was clipped by 2 bases and J by 2 bases, with 19 bases between them. This CDR3 spans 18 amino acids. Germline V CDR1 and CDR2: KGHSH, LQKENI. The CDR3 nucleotides read TGTGCCAGCTCACCAGGGGCGCGACCGGGCTCCCCCTACAATGAGCAGTTCTTC. Its protein product is CASSPGARPGSPYNEQFF.

This clonotype has at least ten counts. The gene calls are TRBV7-2 and TRBJ1-2; D is perhaps TRBD1 (5 bases). The V end lost 5 bases, the J end lost 2 bases, and 15 bases lay between the germline ends. CDR1 and CDR2 from the germline V gene are SGHTA and FQGNSA. The CDR3 contains 15 residues. CDR3 amino acids: CASSVGRARNYGYTF. CDR3 nucleotides: TGTGCCAGCAGCGTAGGCAGGGCCCGGAACTATGGCTACACCTTC. The whole variable domain, filled in from reference TRBV7-2 and TRBJ1-2, reads GAGVSQSPSNKVTEKGKDVELRCDPISGHTALYWYRQSLGQGLEFLIYFQGNSAPDKSGLPSDRFSAERTGGSVSTLTIQRTQQEDSAVYLCASSVGRARNYGYTFGSGTRLTVV.

This clonotype was seen repeatedly, ten times or more. The V and J genes are TRBV29-1 and TRBJ1-3; D ambiguous. The CDR3 is made up of 13 amino acids. V was clipped by 4 bases and J by 0 bases, with 7 bases between them. The germline V gene has CDR1 SQVTM and CDR2 ANQGSEA. CDR3 amino acids: CSVGLSSGNTIYF. CDR3 nucleotide sequence: TGCAGCGTTGGGCTGTCCTCTGGAAACACCATATATTTT.